The subject of this entry is one T cell receptor beta chain. This sample was included in a study of blood T cell repertoires in COVID-19. Study details: Acute and convalescent COVID-19 specimens originated in the United States, Italy and Spain.

The Seattle patients, enrolled during active infection, were followed longitudinally. Original handling: Scientists estimated how many nucleated cells there were by amplifying reference gene primers. Only in-frame clones appear in the TCRdb table, and some are missing; sequencing was by immunoSEQ multiplex PCR. D and trimming come from the DNA, and the V and J calls and clone size come from that table. The table shows under 250,000 clones, with 80% to 90% occurring only once. Losses at the gene ends were 6 bases for V and 5 bases for J; bases not matched to a gene: 7. There are 14 residues in the CDR3. Germline-derived CDR1 and CDR2 are SQVTM and ANQGSEA.

The TCR comes from a man between 45 and 60 years old with COVID-19, enrolled during active disease. Sample: peripheral blood. This sequence joins TRBV29-1 and TRBJ2-7; 13 bases agree with TRBD2. The CDR3 loop reads CSVNGLAGVHEQYF. CDR3 DNA: TGCAGCGTCAACGGACTAGCGGGAGTTCACGAGCAGTACTTC.